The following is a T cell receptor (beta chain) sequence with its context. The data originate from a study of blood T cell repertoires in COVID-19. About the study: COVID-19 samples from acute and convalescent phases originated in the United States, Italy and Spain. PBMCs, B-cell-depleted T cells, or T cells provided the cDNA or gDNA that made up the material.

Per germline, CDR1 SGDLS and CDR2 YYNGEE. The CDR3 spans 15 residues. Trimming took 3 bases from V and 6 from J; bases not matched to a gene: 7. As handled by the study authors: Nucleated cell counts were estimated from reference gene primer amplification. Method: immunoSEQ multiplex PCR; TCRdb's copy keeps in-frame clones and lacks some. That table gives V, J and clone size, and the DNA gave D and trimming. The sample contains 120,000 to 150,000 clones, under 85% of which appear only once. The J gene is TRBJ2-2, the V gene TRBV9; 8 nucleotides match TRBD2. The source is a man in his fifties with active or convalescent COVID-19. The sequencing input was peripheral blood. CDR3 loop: CASSGSGIVPGELFF. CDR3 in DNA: TGTGCCAGCAGCGGTAGCGGGATAGTCCCCGGGGAGCTGTTTTTT. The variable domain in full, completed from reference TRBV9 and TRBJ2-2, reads DSGVTQTPKHLITATGQRVTLRCSPRSGDLSVYWYQQSLDQGLQFLIQYYNGEERAKGNILERFSAQQFPDLHSELNLSSLELGDSALYFCASSGSGIVPGELFFGEGSRLTVL.